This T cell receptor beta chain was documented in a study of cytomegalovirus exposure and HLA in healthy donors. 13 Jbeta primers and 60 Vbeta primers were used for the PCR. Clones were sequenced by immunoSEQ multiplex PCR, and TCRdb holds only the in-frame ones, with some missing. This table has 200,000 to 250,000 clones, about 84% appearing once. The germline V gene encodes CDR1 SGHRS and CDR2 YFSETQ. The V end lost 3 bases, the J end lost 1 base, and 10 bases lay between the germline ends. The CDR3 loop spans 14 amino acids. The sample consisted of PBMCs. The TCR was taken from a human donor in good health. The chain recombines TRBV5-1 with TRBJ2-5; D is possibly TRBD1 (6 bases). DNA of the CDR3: TGCGCCAGCAGCTCCGGGACATCCCAAGAGACCCAGTACTTC. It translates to CASSSGTSQETQYF.